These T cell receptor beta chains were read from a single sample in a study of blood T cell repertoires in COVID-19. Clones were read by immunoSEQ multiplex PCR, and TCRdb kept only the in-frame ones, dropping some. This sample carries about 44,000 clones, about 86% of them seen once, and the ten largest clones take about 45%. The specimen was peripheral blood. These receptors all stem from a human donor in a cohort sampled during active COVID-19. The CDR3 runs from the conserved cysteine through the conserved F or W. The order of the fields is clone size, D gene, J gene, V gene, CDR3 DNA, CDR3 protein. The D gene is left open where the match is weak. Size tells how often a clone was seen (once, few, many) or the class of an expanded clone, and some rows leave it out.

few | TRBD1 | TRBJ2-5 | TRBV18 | TGTGCCAGCTCACCACCGGTCGCGACAGGGATAGAGACCCAGTACTTC | CASSPPVATGIETQYF
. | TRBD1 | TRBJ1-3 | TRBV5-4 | TGTGCCAGCAGCGGGGGGACAGCTGGAAACACCATATATTTT | CASSGGTAGNTIYF
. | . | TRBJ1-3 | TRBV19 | TGTGCCAGTAGCACCGACAACTCTGGAAACACCATATATTTT | CASSTDNSGNTIYF
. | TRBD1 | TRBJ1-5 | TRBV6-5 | TGTGCCAGCAACCGACAGGGGGCGGGTCAGCCCCAGCATTTT | CASNRQGAGQPQHF
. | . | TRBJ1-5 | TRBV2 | TGTGCCAGCAAACTGGGCACCAATCAGCCCCAGCATTTT | CASKLGTNQPQHF
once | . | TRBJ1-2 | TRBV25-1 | TGTGCCAGCACGGGGGGCGTCTATGGCTACACCTTC | CASTGGVYGYTF
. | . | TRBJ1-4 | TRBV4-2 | TGTGCCAGCAGCCACGATGGACAGTCTAATGAAAAACTGTTTTTT | CASSHDGQSNEKLFF
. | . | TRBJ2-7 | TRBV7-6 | TGTGCCAGCAGCGCAACCCCATTAGCATCAAGCTCCTACGAGCAGTACTTC | CASSATPLASSSYEQYF
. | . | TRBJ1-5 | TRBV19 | TGTGCCAGTAGGAGATTTGAGGGAAAGGATCAGCCCCAGCATTTT | CASRRFEGKDQPQHF
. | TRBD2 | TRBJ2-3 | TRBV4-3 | TGCGCCAGCAGCCAAGAATCTAGCGGGGGGCCCACAGATACGCAGTATTTT | CASSQESSGGPTDTQYF
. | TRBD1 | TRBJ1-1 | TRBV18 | TGTGCCAGCTCACCCGGACAGGGACGAGCTTTCTTT | CASSPGQGRAFF
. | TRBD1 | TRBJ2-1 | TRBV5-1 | TGCGCCAGCAGCAGTAGGTCGGTACAGGGGTACTCCTACAATGAGCAGTTCTTC | CASSSRSVQGYSYNEQFF
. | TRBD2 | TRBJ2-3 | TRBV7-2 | TGTGCCAGCCATTTAGCGGGGGGGCCAAATACGCAGTATTTT | CASHLAGGPNTQYF
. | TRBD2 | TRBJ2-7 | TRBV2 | TGTGCCAGCAGTGAAGAGGAGGGTCCTAGCGGTTCCTACGAGCAGTACTTC | CASSEEEGPSGSYEQYF
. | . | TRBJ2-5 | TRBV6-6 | TGTGCCAGCTCAGGGGCGCAGGAGACCCAGTACTTC | CASSGAQETQYF
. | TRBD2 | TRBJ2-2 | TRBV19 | TGTGCCAGTAGATCGCCGGGACTAGCGGGGGCCGGGGAGCTGTTTTTT | CASRSPGLAGAGELFF
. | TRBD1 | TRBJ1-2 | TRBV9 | TGTGCCAGCAGAGACTACAGGGGGCAATCTGGCTACACCTTC | CASRDYRGQSGYTF
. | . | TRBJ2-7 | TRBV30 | TGTGCCTGGAGTCCTGTTTCCTACGAGCAGTACTTC | CAWSPVSYEQYF
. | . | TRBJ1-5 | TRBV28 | TGTGCCAATGGGAGATATAGCAATCAGCCCCAGCATTTT | CANGRYSNQPQHF
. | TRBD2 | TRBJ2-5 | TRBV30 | TGTGCCTGGACTAGCGGGCAAGAGACCCAGTACTTC | CAWTSGQETQYF
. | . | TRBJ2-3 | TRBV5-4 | TGTGCCAGCAGCTTGGGGCGAGACAGAAGTAACACAGATACGCAGTATTTT | CASSLGRDRSNTDTQYF
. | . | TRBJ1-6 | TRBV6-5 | TGTGCCAGCAGTTACTCGCCGGGGGTGCATTCACCCCTCCACTTT | CASSYSPGVHSPLHF
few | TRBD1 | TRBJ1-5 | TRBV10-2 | TGCGCCAGCAGGGCTGGACAGGGGTTCAATCAGCCCCAGCATTTT | CASRAGQGFNQPQHF
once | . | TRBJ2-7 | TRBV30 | TGTGCCTGGAGTCGCGGACACGTTACCTACGAGCAGTACTTC | CAWSRGHVTYEQYF
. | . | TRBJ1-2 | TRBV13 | TGTGCCAGCAGCTCATCCTCTGGTCCGGATGGCTACACCTTC | CASSSSSGPDGYTF
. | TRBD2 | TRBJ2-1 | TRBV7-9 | TGTGCCAGCAGCTTAGGCGGGGGGATGGGTGAGCAGTTCTTC | CASSLGGGMGEQFF
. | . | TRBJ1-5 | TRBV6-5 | TGTGCCAGCAGTACGGGAAGGAATAACAATCAGCCCCAGCATTTT | CASSTGRNNNQPQHF
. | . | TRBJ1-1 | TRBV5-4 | TGTGCCAGCAGCTTGGAAAACAGGGCTGGAGCTTTCTTT | CASSLENRAGAFF
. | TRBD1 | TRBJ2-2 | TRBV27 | TGTGCCAGCAGTTTGAGGGACAGGATTCTTACCGGGGAGCTGTTTTTT | CASSLRDRILTGELFF
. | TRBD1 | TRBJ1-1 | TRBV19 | TGTGCCAGTAGGGGTGGGACAGGGGCAAATATGAACACTGAAGCTTTCTTT | CASRGGTGANMNTEAFF
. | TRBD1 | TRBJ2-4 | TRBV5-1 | TGCGCCAGCAGCCTGACAGGGGGGTCGAAAAACATTCAGTACTTC | CASSLTGGSKNIQYF
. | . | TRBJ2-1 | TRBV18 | TGTGCCAGCTCACTGACAGATACTTACAATGAGCAGTTCTTC | CASSLTDTYNEQFF
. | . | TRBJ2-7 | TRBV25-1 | TGTGCCAGCAGCCCTAGCGAGTGGGGCGAGCAGTACTTC | CASSPSEWGEQYF
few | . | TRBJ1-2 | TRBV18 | TGTGCCAGCTCAAAGGACACAGACAACTATGGCTACACCTTC | CASSKDTDNYGYTF
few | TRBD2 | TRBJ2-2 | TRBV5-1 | TGCGCCAGCAGCGGTAGCGGGGGTGTCACCGGGGAGCTGTTTTTT | CASSGSGGVTGELFF
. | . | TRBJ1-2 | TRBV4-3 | TGCGCCAGCAGCCAAGAGCAGGGGAATGGCTACACCTTC | CASSQEQGNGYTF
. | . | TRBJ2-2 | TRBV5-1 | TGCGCCAGCTACGTTACGGAGGCCGGGGGGGAGCTGTTTTTT | CASYVTEAGGELFF
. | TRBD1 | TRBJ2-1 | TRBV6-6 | TGTGCCAGCAGTTACACCCTTGACAGGGGGGCTGAGCAGTTCTTC | CASSYTLDRGAEQFF
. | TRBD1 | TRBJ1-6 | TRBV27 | TGTGCCAGCAGATTGGACAGGGGCTATAATTCACCCCTCCACTTT | CASRLDRGYNSPLHF
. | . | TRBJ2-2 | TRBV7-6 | TGTGCCAGCAGCTTGAAGGGAGCGAACACCGGGGAGCTGTTTTTT | CASSLKGANTGELFF
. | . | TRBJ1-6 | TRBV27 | TGTGCCAGCAGTTTAAGGGGCTCCTATAATTCACCCCTCCACTTT | CASSLRGSYNSPLHF
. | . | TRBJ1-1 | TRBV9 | TGTGCCAGCAGCGTAGGACAGTTACAAATGAACACTGAAGCTTTCTTT | CASSVGQLQMNTEAFF
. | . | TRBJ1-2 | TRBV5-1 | TGCGCCAGCAGCACCTCGGGGGGCGCCGATGGCTACACCTTC | CASSTSGGADGYTF
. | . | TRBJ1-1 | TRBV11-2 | TGTGCCAGCAGCACCTCCACGGACAGGAACACTGAAGCTTTCTTT | CASSTSTDRNTEAFF
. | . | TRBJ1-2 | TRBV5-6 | TGTGCCACCCGGGGGGTCAGCTATGGCTACACCTTC | CATRGVSYGYTF
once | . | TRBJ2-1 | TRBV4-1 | TGCGCCAGCAGCCAAGATAGGGCTAGCAGCAGCTCCTACAATGAGCAGTTCTTC | CASSQDRASSSSYNEQFF
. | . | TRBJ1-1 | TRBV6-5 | TGTGCCAGCAGTTACTCGGTAGGGGCCGTCACTGAAGCTTTCTTT | CASSYSVGAVTEAFF
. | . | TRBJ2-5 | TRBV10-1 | TGCGCCAGAACCGCGGAGACCCAGTACTTC | CARTAETQYF
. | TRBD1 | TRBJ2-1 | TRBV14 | TGTGCCAGCAGCCATATACAGGGGCCCTACAATGAGCAGTTCTTC | CASSHIQGPYNEQFF
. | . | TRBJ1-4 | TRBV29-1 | TGCAGCGTTGTAGGGGCAGGGGAAAAACTGTTTTTT | CSVVGAGEKLFF
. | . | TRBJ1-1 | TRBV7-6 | TGTGCCAGCAGCTTTTTAGGGGCTGAAGCTTTCTTT | CASSFLGAEAFF
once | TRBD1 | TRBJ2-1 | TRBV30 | TGTGCCTGGGTCGGACAGGTGGTTGGTGAGCAGTTCTTC | CAWVGQVVGEQFF
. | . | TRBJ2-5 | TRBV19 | TGTGCCAGTAGTACCTCCGGGGGGCGGTGGGAGACCCAGTACTTC | CASSTSGGRWETQYF
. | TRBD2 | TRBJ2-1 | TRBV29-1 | TGCAGCGCGGCGGGGGGCTTTAATGGTGAGCAGTTCTTC | CSAAGGFNGEQFF